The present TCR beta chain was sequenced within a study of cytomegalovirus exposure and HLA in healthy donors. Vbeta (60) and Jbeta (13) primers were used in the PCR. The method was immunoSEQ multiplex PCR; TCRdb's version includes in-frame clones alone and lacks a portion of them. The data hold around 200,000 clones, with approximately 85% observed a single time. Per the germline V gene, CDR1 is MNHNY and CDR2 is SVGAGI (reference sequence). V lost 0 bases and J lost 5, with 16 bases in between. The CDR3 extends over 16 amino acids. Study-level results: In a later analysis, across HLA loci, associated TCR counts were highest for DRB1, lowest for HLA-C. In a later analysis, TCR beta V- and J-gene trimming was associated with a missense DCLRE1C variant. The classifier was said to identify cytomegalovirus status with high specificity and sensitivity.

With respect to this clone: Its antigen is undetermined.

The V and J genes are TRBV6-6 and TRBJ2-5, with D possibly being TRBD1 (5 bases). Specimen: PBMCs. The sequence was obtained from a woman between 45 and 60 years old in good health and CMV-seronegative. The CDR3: CASSYSAGSGLETQYF. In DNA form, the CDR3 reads TGTGCCAGCAGTTACTCGGCAGGGTCAGGGTTGGAGACCCAGTACTTC.